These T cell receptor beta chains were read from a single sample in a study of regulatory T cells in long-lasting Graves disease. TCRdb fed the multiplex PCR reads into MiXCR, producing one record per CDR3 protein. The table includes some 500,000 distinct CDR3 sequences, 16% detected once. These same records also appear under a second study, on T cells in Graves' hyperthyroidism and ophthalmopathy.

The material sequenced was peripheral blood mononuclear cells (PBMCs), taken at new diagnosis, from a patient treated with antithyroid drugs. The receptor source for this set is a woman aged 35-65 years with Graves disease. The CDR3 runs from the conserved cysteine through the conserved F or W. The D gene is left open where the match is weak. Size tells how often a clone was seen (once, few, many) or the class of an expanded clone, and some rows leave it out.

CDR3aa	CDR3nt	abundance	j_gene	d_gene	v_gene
CASSSGVYGHTF	TGTGCCAGCAGCTCCGGGGTCTATGGCCACACCTTC	few	TRBJ1-2	.	TRBV7-3
CASINHNRDANEQFF	TGTGCCAGCATCAACCATAACAGGGACGCCAATGAGCAGTTCTTC	many	TRBJ2-1	.	TRBV12-3/TRBV12-4
CASQGVAQNYGYTF	TGCGCCAGTCAAGGGGTCGCCCAAAACTATGGCTACACCTTC	.	TRBJ1-2	.	TRBV10-2
CASIAYTEAFF	TGTGCCAGCATTGCGTACACTGAAGCTTTCTTT	many	TRBJ1-1	.	TRBV6-1
CATNGPQGGEAFF	TGTGCCACCAACGGCCCCCAGGGGGGTGAAGCTTTCTTT	few	TRBJ1-1	TRBD1	TRBV10-3
CASSLGYRTGVSRNTGELFF	TGTGCCAGCAGCTTAGGTTACCGGACAGGGGTTTCGAGGAACACCGGGGAGCTGTTTTTT	many	TRBJ2-2	TRBD1	TRBV7-3
CSARPRPRDRTYNEQFF	TGCAGTGCTAGACCCCGACCCCGGGACAGGACATACAATGAGCAGTTCTTC	.	TRBJ2-1	TRBD1	TRBV20-1
CASSYAYRGNEQYF	TGTGCCAGCAGTTACGCGTACAGGGGAAACGAGCAGTACTTC	.	TRBJ2-7	TRBD1	TRBV6-2/TRBV6-3
CASTLGGKQGAGIDTEAFF	TGTGCCAGCACCCTGGGTGGGAAGCAGGGGGCGGGTATTGACACTGAAGCTTTCTTT	few	TRBJ1-1	TRBD1	TRBV7-9
CASSLDSFSGNTIYF	TGTGCCAGCAGCTTAGACAGCTTCTCTGGAAACACCATATATTTT	.	TRBJ1-3	.	TRBV7-3
CASSLGTGYNEQFF	TGTGCCAGCAGCTTAGGGACAGGATACAATGAGCAGTTCTTC	many	TRBJ2-1	TRBD1	TRBV7-3
CASSVADGDAYEQYF	TGTGCCAGCAGCGTAGCGGACGGGGACGCCTACGAGCAGTACTTC	few	TRBJ2-7	.	TRBV9
CASSPDRHSAAFF	TGTGCCAGCAGTCCCGACCGACACTCAGCGGCTTTCTTT	many	TRBJ1-1	.	TRBV28
CASSWWGSNTEAFF	TGTGCCAGCAGTTGGTGGGGGTCGAACACTGAAGCTTTCTTT	many	TRBJ1-1	.	TRBV28
CASSLEGPVVYGYTF	TGCGCCAGCAGCTTGGAGGGCCCAGTGGTCTATGGCTACACCTTC	few	TRBJ1-2	.	TRBV5-1
CASSTQDQPQHF	TGTGCCAGTAGTACCCAGGACCAGCCCCAGCATTTT	.	TRBJ1-5	.	TRBV19
CASSYSALPYNEQFF	TGTGCCAGCAGCTACAGCGCTCTACCCTACAATGAGCAGTTCTTC	many	TRBJ2-1	.	TRBV7-6
CASSQVGTGLLTF	TGCGCCAGCAGCCAAGTAGGGACAGGGTTACTCACCTTC	many	TRBJ1-2	TRBD1	TRBV4-1
CASSRTRTYEQYF	TGTGCCAGCAGTCGGACTAGAACCTACGAGCAGTACTTC	.	TRBJ2-7	TRBD2	TRBV27
CASRGKTGIGSPLHF	TGTGCCAGCAGGGGCAAGACAGGGATCGGTTCACCCCTCCACTTT	many	TRBJ1-6	TRBD1	TRBV2
CASSLGLQDEQFF	TGTGCTAGCAGCTTAGGGTTGCAGGATGAGCAGTTCTTC	few	TRBJ2-1	.	TRBV7-7
CASSLGPKWLFYEQYF	TGCGCCAGCAGCCTAGGGCCCAAATGGTTGTTCTACGAGCAGTACTTC	.	TRBJ2-7	.	TRBV4-1
CASSEDRLLNQPQHF	TGTGCCAGCAGCGAAGACAGGCTTCTCAATCAGCCCCAGCATTTT	.	TRBJ1-5	.	TRBV11-2
CASSPGTGGADGYTF	TGTGCCAGCAGTCCCGGGACAGGGGGCGCCGATGGCTACACCTTC	many	TRBJ1-2	TRBD1	TRBV12-3/TRBV12-4
CASISGGGVETQYF	TGTGCCAGCATAAGCGGGGGAGGTGTAGAGACCCAGTACTTC	many	TRBJ2-5	TRBD2	TRBV6-1
CASSYSSAGTGMSYGYTF	TGTGCCAGCAGTTACTCTAGCGCCGGGACCGGTATGAGCTATGGCTACACCTTC	many	TRBJ1-2	.	TRBV6-5
CASSKDRAETEAFF	TGCGCCAGCAGTAAGGACAGGGCGGAAACTGAAGCTTTCTTT	few	TRBJ1-1	TRBD1	TRBV5-1
CASSPGQGAPTRDEQFF	TGTGCCAGCAGCCCGGGACAGGGGGCCCCTACCAGGGATGAGCAGTTCTTC	many	TRBJ2-1	TRBD1	TRBV11-2